These 31 T cell receptor beta chains originate from one sample sequenced in a study of T cell responses to AZD1222 COVID-19 vaccine. TCRdb's table, derived via immunoSEQ multiplex PCR, lists solely in-frame clones and lacks some. Of 50,000 to 60,000 clones listed, 80% were seen once; the top ten hold around 5%. Sequences were derived from peripheral blood, sampled 28 days after the second AZD1222 dose. The receptors shown here come from an adult who received the AZD1222 COVID-19 vaccine.

V is TRBV5-6 and J is TRBJ2-5, with 7 bases identical to TRBD1. The CDR3 totals 12 residues. Germline V lookup: CDR1 SGHDT, CDR2 YYEEEE. V shed 4 bases and J 9 bases; nucleotides not matched to a gene: 6. In DNA form, the CDR3 reads TGTGCCAGCAGCCCCGCGACAGGGTCCCAGTACTTC. Its translation is CASSPATGSQYF.

V and J are TRBV7-8 and TRBJ2-7, with D perhaps matching TRBD2 (6 bases). V was shortened by 2 bases and J by 6 bases, with 17 bases between the two germline ends. The CDR3 contains 15 residues. Germline CDR1 SGHVS, CDR2 FQNEAQ. CDR3 DNA sequence: TGTGCCAGCAGCTTACATCGGGGGACTCCTGGCGAGCAGTACGTC. Encoded protein: CASSLHRGTPGEQYV.

This clone showed up just a few times. V usage is TRBV6-2 or TRBV6-3 and J usage is TRBJ2-7, with D hard to call. V shed 2 bases and J shed 1 base, with 6 bases lying between them. The germline CDR1 and CDR2 sequences are MNHEY and SVGEGT. This CDR3 is 13 amino acids long. The CDR3 DNA reads as TGTGCCAGCAGTTACGAAAGGTCCTACGAGCAGTACTTC. Encoded protein: CASSYERSYEQYF.

The V call is TRBV27, the J call TRBJ1-2; TRBD1 aligns across 7 bases. J gave up 4 bases and V 5 bases, and 10 bases lay outside the gene matches. Germline CDR1 and CDR2: MNHEY and SMNVEV (reference sequence). There are 15 residues in the CDR3. This chain's CDR3 is CASSPYTGVSYGYTF. DNA of the CDR3: TGTGCCAGCAGTCCCTATACAGGGGTGAGCTATGGCTACACCTTC.

As concerns this clone: At one of its ends the junction is not consistent with the germline gene, which may arise from a read error. CDR3 amino acids: CASSLAGGNQPQHF. In DNA form, the CDR3 reads TGTGCCAGCAGTTTAGCGGGGGGCAACCAGCCCCAGCATTTT. The rearrangement joins TRBV6-5 to TRBJ1-5; a weak D match, TRBD1 (6 bases). Per the germline V gene, CDR1 is MNHEY and CDR2 is SVGAGI. The CDR3 runs 14 residues.

The rearrangement joins TRBV28 to TRBJ1-5; 8 bases agree with TRBD1. This CDR3 has 15 amino acids. The V segment lost 5 bases and the J segment 4 bases; nucleotides outside the gene matches: 7. Germline V gene sequence: CDR1 MDHEN, CDR2 SYDVKM. CDR3 DNA sequence: TGTGCCAGCAGTGAACAGGGGGGTGGAAATCAGCCCCAGCATTTT. Amino acid sequence: CASSEQGGGNQPQHF.

The chain links TRBV28 to TRBJ1-5; no firm D call. The ends were cut back, 4 bases at V and 4 bases at J, with 17 bases in the middle. Germline lookup yields CDR1 MDHEN and CDR2 SYDVKM. This CDR3 has 16 amino acids. The CDR3 region has the DNA TGTGCCAGCAGTTCCCGCCTAGGCGCCTCAAATCAGCCCCAGCATTTT. The encoded protein is CASSSRLGASNQPQHF.

This clone was recorded once. The chain couples TRBV6-2 or TRBV6-3 to TRBJ2-2; the D call may be TRBD1 or TRBD2 (5 bases each). This CDR3 is built from 17 residues. Germline assignment: CDR1 MNHEY and CDR2 SVGEGT. V was trimmed by 4 bases and J by 1 base, leaving 16 bases between them. CDR3 sequence reads: CASSFLSGPLNTGELFF. The CDR3 DNA follows: TGTGCCAGCAGTTTTTTATCGGGACCTCTGAACACCGGGGAGCTGTTTTTT.

The chain has TRBV5-6 and TRBJ2-3; TRBD2 matches at 12 bases. CDR3 length equals 15 residues. Trimming cost V 4 bases and J 3 bases; bases outside gene matches: 3. Germline V gives CDR1 SGHDT, CDR2 YYEEEE. This chain's CDR3 is CASSPGLAGTDTQYF. The CDR3 region has the DNA TGTGCCAGCAGCCCTGGACTAGCGGGGACAGATACGCAGTATTTT.

The chain recombines TRBV10-2 with TRBJ2-7; perhaps TRBD2 as D (6 bases). The V and J ends lost 1 base and 1 base respectively, with 11 bases between them. CDR1 and CDR2 from the germline V gene are WSHSY and SAAADI. The CDR3 has 15 amino acids. The CDR3 DNA reads as TGCGCCAGCAGTGAGTTGCGGGGAGTTTCCTACGAGCAGTACTTC. Translation gives CASSELRGVSYEQYF.

The chain is built from TRBV9 and TRBJ1-1; the D is unclear. CDR3 length: 14 amino acids. Trimming stripped 4 bases from V and 2 bases from J, with 12 bases between. Germline CDR1 is SGDLS and CDR2 is YYNGEE. The CDR3 DNA follows: TGTGCCAGCAGCCTCTCTTGGGCAAACACTGAAGCTTTCTTT. Protein product: CASSLSWANTEAFF.

The chain carries TRBV13 and TRBJ1-1; no definite D call. The V end lost 5 bases, the J end lost 5 bases, and 15 bases lay between the germline ends. This CDR3 is built from 14 residues. The germline CDR1 and CDR2 sequences are PRHDT and FYEKMQ (reference sequence). The DNA of the CDR3 is TGTGCCAGCAGCATCCCGGGGTCCCCGACTGAAGCTTTCTTT. It specifies CASSIPGSPTEAFF.

The rearrangement joins TRBV19 to TRBJ2-1, with 7 bases matching TRBD2. The CDR3 runs to 15 residues. After removal of 4 bases from V and 4 bases from J, the junction contained 7 bases not matched to a gene. From germline, CDR1 is LNHDA and CDR2 SQIVND (reference sequence). The DNA of the CDR3 is TGTGCCAGTAGTAGGTTGGGGGGGTCATACAATGAGCAGTTCTTC. Translating gives CASSRLGGSYNEQFF.

The chain combines TRBV12-3 or TRBV12-4 with TRBJ1-1, with a possible D match to TRBD1 (5 bases). With 6 bases removed from V and 6 bases from J, the gap between germline ends came to 14 bases. CDR3 length: 13 residues. CDR3 nucleotide sequence: TGTGCCAGCAGCCTTCTGGGGGGGGCTGAAGCTTTCTTT. It codes for CASSLLGGAEAFF.

This clone appeared a single time. The V call is TRBV27, the J call TRBJ2-7; D remains ambiguous. CDR1 is MNHEY, CDR2 SMNVEV, per germline (reference sequence). The CDR3 consists of 12 residues. V lost 5 bases and J lost 6, with 11 bases in between. The CDR3 reads CASSPGWGEQYF. Here the CDR3 DNA reads TGTGCCAGCAGTCCCGGGTGGGGCGAGCAGTACTTC.

The V gene is TRBV12-3 or TRBV12-4, the J gene TRBJ1-3; D gene ambiguous. The CDR3 has 13 residues. V gave up 2 bases and J gave up 3 bases, with 5 bases separating them. Here the CDR3 reads CASSLSNGNTIYF. CDR3 coding DNA: TGTGCCAGCAGTTTAAGCAATGGAAACACCATATATTTT.

V usage is TRBV28 and J usage is TRBJ1-1; D gene ambiguous. The CDR3 extends over 11 amino acids. Germline V lookup: CDR1 MDHEN, CDR2 SYDVKM. Trimming left V 5 bases short and J 7 bases short, with 8 bases between. The CDR3 DNA reads TGTGCCAGCAGTCCCCCCGGTGAAGCTTTCTTT. Its translation: CASSPPGEAFF.

The CDR3 loop is CASSLGARAYTEAFF. CDR3 in DNA: TGTGCCAGCAGCTTGGGCGCCAGGGCGTATACTGAAGCTTTCTTT. The chain recombines TRBV5-6 with TRBJ1-1; TRBD1 might be the D (5 bases). The CDR3 is 15 amino acids. Germline V gene sequence: CDR1 SGHDT, CDR2 YYEEEE. V was clipped by 0 bases and J by 5 bases, with 14 bases between them.

V usage is TRBV12-3 or TRBV12-4 and J usage is TRBJ1-2; D uncertain. This CDR3 is 13 amino acids long. Trimming took off 1 base at V and 7 bases at J, with 10 bases between the two ends. In nucleotides, the CDR3 is TGTGCCAGCAGTTTAGTTCCTACGGGTGGCTACACCTTC. This encodes CASSLVPTGGYTF.

The rearrangement uses TRBV4-1 and TRBJ1-2; weak D call: TRBD1 (5 bases). The V and J ends lost 3 bases and 4 bases respectively, with 15 bases between them. Per the germline V gene, CDR1 is MGHRA and CDR2 is YSYEKL. The CDR3 contains 15 residues. The CDR3 sequence: CASSHTQGETYGYTF. In DNA, the CDR3 is TGCGCCAGCAGCCACACTCAAGGGGAAACCTATGGCTACACCTTC.

In this sample, this clone turned up a few times. The CDR3 loop reads CASSPGTGDDGYTF. The CDR3 region has the DNA TGTGCCAGCTCACCTGGGACAGGGGACGATGGCTACACCTTC. V is TRBV18 and J is TRBJ1-2, with 10 nucleotides matching TRBD1. Germline V lookup: CDR1 KGHSH, CDR2 LQKENI. The CDR3 covers 14 residues. The V gene end was trimmed by 3 bases and the J gene end by 6 bases; junction bases not matched to a gene: 4.

The chain recombines TRBV5-5 with TRBJ2-4; no clear D gene. The CDR3 has 12 residues. V dropped 0 bases and J dropped 7 bases, with 5 bases sitting between them. Germline CDR1 reads SGHKS; CDR2 reads YYEKEE (reference sequence). Here the CDR3 DNA reads TGTGCCAGCAGCTTGGACCTCAACATTCAGTACTTC. Translated: CASSLDLNIQYF.

The chain recombines TRBV5-1 with TRBJ1-1; 8 positions match TRBD1. Germline trimming cut 0 bases from V and 1 base from J; bases unmatched to any gene: 5. The germline V gene encodes CDR1 SGHRS and CDR2 YFSETQ. CDR3 size: 16 residues. CDR3 nucleotides: TGCGCCAGCAGCTTGGGGGGGACAGGACAGAACACTGAAGCTTTCTTT. Its protein is CASSLGGTGQNTEAFF.

This chain uses TRBV28 with TRBJ2-7; TRBD1 aligns across 9 bases. This CDR3 region has 16 residues. Unmatched junction bases numbered 9, after V lost 4 bases and J lost 2 bases. Germline CDR1 reads MDHEN; CDR2 reads SYDVKM. CDR3 in amino acids: CASSSRDRVEAYEQYV. The CDR3 region has the DNA TGTGCCAGCAGTTCAAGGGACAGGGTAGAAGCCTACGAGCAGTACGTC.

This chain joins TRBV19 and TRBJ1-2; D is undetermined. Germline V gene lookup returns CDR1 LNHDA and CDR2 SQIVND (reference sequence). V lost 5 bases and J 0 bases, leaving 13 bases between the germline ends. The CDR3 loop spans 15 amino acids. DNA for the CDR3: TGTGCCAGTAGTCCCCGGGCCGTTTCTAACTATGGCTACACCTTC. This translates into CASSPRAVSNYGYTF. The full variable domain, rest sourced from reference TRBV19 and TRBJ1-2, is DGGITQSPKYLFRKEGQNVTLSCEQNLNHDAMYWYRQDPGQGLRLIYYSQIVNDFQKGDIAEGYSVSREKKESFPLTVTSAQKNPTAFYLCASSPRAVSNYGYTFGSGTRLTVV.

The chain joins TRBV7-2 to TRBJ2-7; D might be TRBD2 (5 bases). Trimming took off 2 bases at V and 4 bases at J, with 9 bases between the two ends. From germline, CDR1 is SGHTA and CDR2 FQGNSA. The CDR3 sequence is 13 residues long. The CDR3: CASSLSGKYEQYF. The CDR3 nucleotides are TGTGCCAGCAGCTTAAGCGGTAAATACGAGCAGTACTTC. The complete variable domain, with remaining parts taken from reference TRBV7-2 and TRBJ2-7, reads GAGVSQSPSNKVTEKGKDVELRCDPISGHTALYWYRQSLGQGLEFLIYFQGNSAPDKSGLPSDRFSAERTGGSVSTLTIQRTQQEDSAVYLCASSLSGKYEQYFGPGTRLTVT.

This chain joins TRBV27 and TRBJ2-3; 16 nucleotides match TRBD2. The V gene end was trimmed by 4 bases and the J gene end by 4 bases; junction bases not matched to a gene: 11. The CDR3 spans 19 residues. Germline values: CDR1 MNHEY, CDR2 SMNVEV (reference sequence). The CDR3 sequence is CASSSPPGLAGGRPDTQYF. The CDR3 DNA sequence: TGTGCCAGCAGTTCCCCGCCGGGACTAGCGGGGGGGCGTCCAGATACGCAGTATTTT.

This clone is medium-sized within its sample. This rearrangement joins TRBV28 to TRBJ2-1; D is ambiguous. CDR1 and CDR2 from the germline V gene are MDHEN and SYDVKM. V was trimmed by 3 bases and J by 5 bases, leaving 14 bases between them. This CDR3 comprises 15 residues. As DNA, the CDR3 is TGTGCCAGCAGTTTGTACTCCGAGGAGCACAATGAGCAGTTCTTC. Translated: CASSLYSEEHNEQFF.

This clone appeared once. The chain joins TRBV2 to TRBJ1-5, with D uncertain. CDR3 length equals 15 residues. V lost 6 bases and J 1 base, leaving 13 bases between the germline ends. Germline V gene data show CDR1 as SNHLY and CDR2 as FYNNEI. The CDR3 here is CASSPRARSNQPQHF. CDR3 nucleotides: TGTGCCAGCAGCCCACGGGCGCGGAGCAATCAGCCCCAGCATTTT.

CDR3 in DNA: TGTGCCAGCAGCTTAGTAGGCAGGGGGGCTTTCTTT. It encodes CASSLVGRGAFF. The V and J genes are TRBV7-8 and TRBJ1-1; TRBD1 matches at 7 bases. There are 12 residues in the CDR3. V lost 1 base, J lost 11 bases, and 4 bases stayed unmatched. Germline values: CDR1 SGHVS, CDR2 FQNEAQ.

The chain has TRBV6-1 and TRBJ1-5; D is uncertain. Trimming cost V 0 bases and J 3 bases, with 9 bases left between them. The CDR3 sequence is 15 residues long. Germline-derived CDR1 and CDR2 are MNHNS and SASEGT. The CDR3 nucleotides are TGTGCCAGCAGTGAAGCGTCAGGCCCCAATCAGCCCCAGCATTTT. Residues: CASSEASGPNQPQHF.